Presented here are 9 T cell receptor beta chains from one specimen sequenced in a study of cytomegalovirus exposure and HLA in healthy donors (dated by TCRdb to 2015 to 2018). The receptor library was made with the immunoSEQ multiplex PCR assay. For the multiplex PCR, a mixture combining 60 forward primers for TCR Vbeta segments and 13 reverse primers for TCR Jbeta segments was used. TCRdb stores this immuneACCESS table with in-frame sequences only. Part of the clones is absent; in the studies checked, under half of the shortfall reflects unresolved V genes, and no reason is known for the rest. The sample table records roughly 78,000 clones. About 0.82% of the sample rests with the top ten. The sequencing sample was made of PBMCs. These receptors all come from a boy between 10 and 17 years old in good health and CMV-seronegative.

The chain recombines TRBV5-8 with TRBJ2-2, with 11 bases that match TRBD1. Germline CDR1 is SGHTS and CDR2 is YDEGEE. V lost 4 bases and J lost 7; bases outside the gene matches: 9. The CDR3 is made up of 16 amino acids. CDR3 region: CASSRRTGGGGGELFF. The CDR3 region has the DNA TGTGCCAGCAGCCGACGGACAGGGGGCGGTGGCGGGGAGCTGTTTTTT.

This chain connects TRBV7-2 to TRBJ2-5; TRBD2 aligns across 11 bases. The CDR3 sequence is 15 residues long. CDR1 is SGHTA and CDR2 is FQGNSA in the germline V gene. J was trimmed by 4 bases and V by 5 bases; bases with no gene match: 6. The CDR3 DNA follows: TGTGCCAGCAGCGGTAGACTAGCGGGACGAGAGACCCAGTACTTC. This translates into CASSGRLAGRETQYF.

The CDR3 nucleotides are TGTGCCAGCAGTTACGGACAGACGAACACTGAAGCTTTCTTT. This translates into CASSYGQTNTEAFF. The genes are TRBV6-5 and TRBJ1-1; D possibly corresponds to TRBD1 (6 bases). Germline V gene sequence: CDR1 MNHEY, CDR2 SVGAGI. With 2 bases removed from V and 1 base from J, the gap between germline ends came to 8 bases. The CDR3 covers 14 residues.

The CDR3 bases are TGTGCCAGCAGCCAAGTCCTGGTAGGGGCCTCAGCCTACGAGCAGTACTTC. As protein: CASSQVLVGASAYEQYF. The chain is built from TRBV4-2 and TRBJ2-7; perhaps TRBD1 as D (5 bases). The V gene's germline CDR1 is LGHNA and CDR2 YNFKEQ. Trimming took 1 base from V and 2 from J, leaving 18 bases between them. The CDR3 length is 17 residues.

The J gene is TRBJ1-2, the V gene TRBV9; TRBD1 aligns across 8 bases. Losses at the gene ends were 3 bases for V and 1 base for J; bases not matched to a gene: 5. Germline CDR1 reads SGDLS; CDR2 reads YYNGEE. The CDR3 has 15 residues. CDR3 bases: TGTGCCAGCAGCGCCCAGACAGGGGTTAACTATGGCTACACCTTC. This encodes CASSAQTGVNYGYTF.

The chain is built from TRBV5-1 and TRBJ1-1; TRBD1 might be the D (6 bases). V lost 1 base and J 7 bases, leaving 17 bases between the germline ends. Germline V gives CDR1 SGHRS, CDR2 YFSETQ. The CDR3 is 15 residues long. The CDR3 loop is CASSLWGGGSNEAFF. The CDR3 DNA is TGCGCCAGCAGCTTGTGGGGAGGGGGATCAAATGAAGCTTTCTTT. The full variable domain, with the rest looked up from reference TRBV5-1 and TRBJ1-1, is KAGVTQTPRYLIKTRGQQVTLSCSPISGHRSVSWYQQTPGQGLQFLFEYFSETQRNKGNFPGRFSGRQFSNSRSEMNVSTLELGDSALYLCASSLWGGGSNEAFFGQGTRLTVV.

The chain couples TRBV5-1 to TRBJ1-5, with no clear D. Germline CDR1 SGHRS, CDR2 YFSETQ. The V end lost 3 bases, the J end lost 6 bases, and 13 bases lay between the germline ends. The CDR3 has 14 amino acids. CDR3 protein: CASSSGVSGQPQHF. The CDR3 nucleotides read TGCGCCAGCAGCTCCGGGGTCTCCGGTCAGCCCCAGCATTTT. The full variable domain, completed using reference TRBV5-1 and TRBJ1-5, is KAGVTQTPRYLIKTRGQQVTLSCSPISGHRSVSWYQQTPGQGLQFLFEYFSETQRNKGNFPGRFSGRQFSNSRSEMNVSTLELGDSALYLCASSSGVSGQPQHFGDGTRLSIL.

The CDR3 sequence: CASSPGFGYTF. The CDR3 DNA reads TGTGCCAGCAGCCCAGGGTTTGGCTACACCTTC. J is TRBJ1-2 and V is TRBV28; possibly TRBD1 for D (5 bases). V was clipped by 6 bases and J by 7 bases, with 9 bases between them. From germline, CDR1 is MDHEN and CDR2 SYDVKM. This CDR3 region has 11 residues.

This chain links TRBV7-3 with TRBJ1-6, with 8 bases aligning to TRBD1. The junction had 7 bases not matched to a gene; V was cut back by 5 bases and J by 10 bases. Germline loops: CDR1 SGHTA, CDR2 FQGTGA. The CDR3 runs 14 residues. This chain's CDR3 is CASSLGQGESPLHF. The CDR3 nucleotides read TGTGCCAGCAGCCTCGGACAGGGAGAGTCACCCCTCCACTTT.